This entry concerns a single TCR beta chain. Its cognate antigen is unknown. The sample comes from a study of cytomegalovirus exposure and HLA in healthy donors. The donors were healthy bone marrow donors. The ends were cut back, 1 base at V and 5 bases at J, with 8 bases in the middle. The CDR3 length is 13 residues. Per the germline V gene, CDR1 is SEHNR and CDR2 is FQNEAQ (reference sequence). General study results and limits: As was reported, the classifier diagnosed cytomegalovirus status with high specificity and sensitivity. Most likely, a cluster of highly shared sequence variants arose as a sequencing artifact.

PCR primers comprised 60 Vbeta and 13 Jbeta primers. The protocol was immunoSEQ multiplex PCR, while the TCRdb copy is restricted to in-frame clones and leaves out a portion. Its table lists 70,000 or so clones. The chain carries TRBV7-9 and TRBJ1-1; no reliable D call. Sequences were obtained from PBMCs. The sequence was obtained from a man in his forties in good health and CMV-seronegative. CDR3 sequence (DNA): TGTGCCAGCAGCTTAGGGGCAGAGACTGAAGCTTTCTTT. Amino acid sequence: CASSLGAETEAFF.